A selection of T cell receptor beta chains follows, all from one sample in a study of Ad26.COV2.S vaccination and SARS-CoV-2 variants. The assay was immunoSEQ multiplex PCR, and TCRdb's table has in-frame clones only and misses some. The sample contains more than 250,000 clones, 70% to 90% of which appear only once. The source was peripheral blood, collected in a trial of Ad26.COV2.S vaccine versus placebo. The receptors were sampled from a person aged 18-65 years who received the Ad26.COV2.S COVID-19 vaccine or a placebo. Each CDR3 is given with its conserved first and last residue. Each record gives: V gene, clone size, J gene, D gene, CDR3 DNA, CDR3 protein. A D gene is named only where the DNA matches it firmly. Part of the rows lack a size; the others show once, few, many or a class for expanded clones.

v_gene: TRBV4-1
abundance: .
j_gene: TRBJ2-5
d_gene: .
CDR3nt: TGCGCCAGCAGCCTGTGGGTCCAAGAGACCCAGTACTTC
CDR3aa: CASSLWVQETQYF

v_gene: TRBV6-5
abundance: .
j_gene: TRBJ1-2
d_gene: .
CDR3nt: TGTGCCAGCAGTTACGATAGGCAGGGCGGTCACTATGGCTACACCTTC
CDR3aa: CASSYDRQGGHYGYTF

v_gene: TRBV27
abundance: .
j_gene: TRBJ1-1
d_gene: .
CDR3nt: TGTGCCAGCAGTCCCCACAGGGATAACACTGAAGCTTTCTTT
CDR3aa: CASSPHRDNTEAFF

v_gene: TRBV18
abundance: once
j_gene: TRBJ1-1
d_gene: .
CDR3nt: TGTGCCAGCTCACAGGGAACGTGGAACACTGAAGCTTTCTTT
CDR3aa: CASSQGTWNTEAFF

v_gene: TRBV28
abundance: once
j_gene: TRBJ1-2
d_gene: .
CDR3nt: TGTGCCAGCAGTTCACTAACGGGTAACTATGGCTACACCTTC
CDR3aa: CASSSLTGNYGYTF

v_gene: TRBV6-5
abundance: .
j_gene: TRBJ2-7
d_gene: TRBD2
CDR3nt: TGTGCCAGTTCAACCGGGACTAGCGGCTCCTACGAGCAGTACTTC
CDR3aa: CASSTGTSGSYEQYF

v_gene: TRBV5-1
abundance: .
j_gene: TRBJ1-5
d_gene: TRBD1
CDR3nt: TGCGCCAGCAGCGAGGGACAGATAAATCAGCCCCAGCATTTT
CDR3aa: CASSEGQINQPQHF

v_gene: TRBV11-3
abundance: .
j_gene: TRBJ1-5
d_gene: .
CDR3nt: TGTGCCAGCAGTTGGGACCAAGGTCGAGAGACTAGCAATCAGCCCCAGCATTTT
CDR3aa: CASSWDQGRETSNQPQHF

v_gene: TRBV7-2
abundance: .
j_gene: TRBJ2-5
d_gene: TRBD2
CDR3nt: TGTGCCAGCAGGCTACTAGCGGGAGTAGAGACCCAGTACTTC
CDR3aa: CASRLLAGVETQYF

v_gene: TRBV19
abundance: .
j_gene: TRBJ1-4
d_gene: .
CDR3nt: TGTGCCAGTAGTCTGGCGGGGGGGGTTAATGAAAAACTGTTTTTT
CDR3aa: CASSLAGGVNEKLFF

v_gene: TRBV18
abundance: .
j_gene: TRBJ2-2
d_gene: TRBD1
CDR3nt: TGTGCCAGCTCACCCGGACAGGGGGCGATCGGGGAGCTGTTTTTT
CDR3aa: CASSPGQGAIGELFF

v_gene: TRBV6-2/TRBV6-3
abundance: .
j_gene: TRBJ1-2
d_gene: .
CDR3nt: TGTGCCAGCAGTCATTCAGGGGTTTACTATGGCTACACCTTC
CDR3aa: CASSHSGVYYGYTF

v_gene: TRBV5-1
abundance: few
j_gene: TRBJ1-3
d_gene: .
CDR3nt: TGCGCCAGCAGCTTGCTGCCTCAGGGATACTCTGGAAACACCATATATTTT
CDR3aa: CASSLLPQGYSGNTIYF

v_gene: TRBV21-1
abundance: once
j_gene: TRBJ2-7
d_gene: .
CDR3nt: TGTGCCAGCAGCAAAGGGCAAGGGGCAGGGCATGAGGACTACGAGCAGTACTTC
CDR3aa: CASSKGQGAGHEDYEQYF

v_gene: TRBV19
abundance: .
j_gene: TRBJ2-2
d_gene: TRBD1
CDR3nt: TGTGCCAGTAGTATTTCGGGGACAGGGGCCGGGGAGCTGTTTTTT
CDR3aa: CASSISGTGAGELFF

v_gene: TRBV12-3/TRBV12-4
abundance: .
j_gene: TRBJ2-7
d_gene: .
CDR3nt: TGTGCCAGCAGCTCGGGGTTATACTACGAGCAGTACTTC
CDR3aa: CASSSGLYYEQYF

v_gene: TRBV19
abundance: .
j_gene: TRBJ2-7
d_gene: .
CDR3nt: TGTGCCAGTAGTCGCGCGAACAGGGCGGGGGAGCAGTACTTC
CDR3aa: CASSRANRAGEQYF

v_gene: TRBV7-3
abundance: once
j_gene: TRBJ2-3
d_gene: TRBD2
CDR3nt: TGTGCCAGCAGCTTACTAGCGGGGAAAGATACGCAGTATTTT
CDR3aa: CASSLLAGKDTQYF

v_gene: TRBV27
abundance: .
j_gene: TRBJ1-1
d_gene: .
CDR3nt: TGTGCCAGCAGTTTATATGATGGGGCTGAAGCTTTCTTT
CDR3aa: CASSLYDGAEAFF

v_gene: TRBV14
abundance: .
j_gene: TRBJ1-2
d_gene: .
CDR3nt: TGTGCCAGCAGCCAAGACAGGTCCGACAATGGCTACACCTTC
CDR3aa: CASSQDRSDNGYTF

v_gene: TRBV6-5
abundance: .
j_gene: TRBJ2-1
d_gene: .
CDR3nt: TGTGCCAGCACCCTCACGGGTCGGGGTCGCAATGAGCAGTTCTTC
CDR3aa: CASTLTGRGRNEQFF

v_gene: TRBV29-1
abundance: few
j_gene: TRBJ1-5
d_gene: TRBD1
CDR3nt: TGCAGCGTTGGGTGGGGACAGGGTGACCAGCCCCAGCATTTT
CDR3aa: CSVGWGQGDQPQHF

v_gene: TRBV3-1/TRBV3-2
abundance: .
j_gene: TRBJ2-5
d_gene: .
CDR3nt: TGTGCCAGCAGCCAACTCGGGATCCTTAAACAAGAGACCCAGTACTTC
CDR3aa: CASSQLGILKQETQYF

v_gene: TRBV7-6
abundance: .
j_gene: TRBJ2-2
d_gene: .
CDR3nt: TGTGCCAGCAGCTTGGCTGGGTTCGGGGAGCTGTTTTTT
CDR3aa: CASSLAGFGELFF

v_gene: TRBV27
abundance: .
j_gene: TRBJ2-7
d_gene: TRBD2
CDR3nt: TGTGCCAGCAGGCGTTTAATAGCGGGAGGGCTCTACGAGCAGTACTTC
CDR3aa: CASRRLIAGGLYEQYF

v_gene: TRBV5-4
abundance: .
j_gene: TRBJ2-3
d_gene: .
CDR3nt: TGTGCCAGCAGGGGCGGGGGCGATACGCAGTATTTT
CDR3aa: CASRGGGDTQYF

v_gene: TRBV6-5
abundance: once
j_gene: TRBJ2-1
d_gene: TRBD2
CDR3nt: TGTGCCAGCAATCTAGGGCGGGAGGCCAATGAGCAGTTCTTC
CDR3aa: CASNLGREANEQFF

v_gene: TRBV3-1/TRBV3-2
abundance: .
j_gene: TRBJ2-7
d_gene: .
CDR3nt: TGTGCCAGCAGCCTTGATGGGGCGAACGAGCAGTACTTC
CDR3aa: CASSLDGANEQYF

v_gene: TRBV27
abundance: .
j_gene: TRBJ2-7
d_gene: .
CDR3nt: TGTGCCAGCAGTCCCCTAGGGGTGAGGGACGAGCAGTACTTC
CDR3aa: CASSPLGVRDEQYF

v_gene: TRBV11-2
abundance: once
j_gene: TRBJ2-1
d_gene: TRBD2
CDR3nt: TGTGCCAGCAGCTTAGTAAGCGGGGGGATTTACAATGAGCAGTTCTTC
CDR3aa: CASSLVSGGIYNEQFF

v_gene: TRBV30
abundance: once
j_gene: TRBJ1-5
d_gene: .
CDR3nt: TGTGCCTGGTCTCCAGGGTGGAATCAGCCCCAGCATTTT
CDR3aa: CAWSPGWNQPQHF

v_gene: TRBV6-6
abundance: .
j_gene: TRBJ1-2
d_gene: TRBD1
CDR3nt: TGTGCCAGCAGTCTTACTCAGGAAACAGGGGTCCTCTATGGCTACACCTTC
CDR3aa: CASSLTQETGVLYGYTF

v_gene: TRBV15
abundance: .
j_gene: TRBJ2-7
d_gene: .
CDR3nt: TGTGCCACCAGCAGAGATAGGGTAGGCCAACCCTACGAGCAGTACTTC
CDR3aa: CATSRDRVGQPYEQYF

v_gene: TRBV19
abundance: .
j_gene: TRBJ2-3
d_gene: .
CDR3nt: TGTGCCAGTAGTATTTCTCCGACTAGTTTCACAGATACGCAGTATTTT
CDR3aa: CASSISPTSFTDTQYF

v_gene: TRBV10-1
abundance: .
j_gene: TRBJ2-1
d_gene: .
CDR3nt: TGCGCCAGCAGTCGGGAGCTCTCCTACAATGAGCAGTTCTTC
CDR3aa: CASSRELSYNEQFF

v_gene: TRBV28
abundance: once
j_gene: TRBJ2-7
d_gene: .
CDR3nt: TGTGCCAGCGTTAGGTCTCTAGCCAGGCCCGAGCAGTACTTC
CDR3aa: CASVRSLARPEQYF

v_gene: TRBV30
abundance: .
j_gene: TRBJ1-5
d_gene: .
CDR3nt: TGTGCCTGGGATCGAGGGAGCAATCAGCCCCAGCATTTT
CDR3aa: CAWDRGSNQPQHF

v_gene: TRBV18
abundance: .
j_gene: TRBJ2-1
d_gene: .
CDR3nt: TGTGCCAGCTCACCACCGGGCAGCTACAATGAGCAGTTCTTC
CDR3aa: CASSPPGSYNEQFF

v_gene: TRBV11-2
abundance: .
j_gene: TRBJ2-7
d_gene: .
CDR3nt: TGTGCCAGCAGCTTAGATGAGGGGGTTTCCTACGAGCAGTACTTC
CDR3aa: CASSLDEGVSYEQYF

v_gene: TRBV29-1
abundance: .
j_gene: TRBJ2-3
d_gene: TRBD2
CDR3nt: TGCAGCGTTGAAGGGCAGGGACTAGCGGGAGTAAGTAGCACAGATACGCAGTATTTT
CDR3aa: CSVEGQGLAGVSSTDTQYF

v_gene: TRBV4-1
abundance: .
j_gene: TRBJ1-4
d_gene: .
CDR3nt: TGCGCCAGCAGCCAAGAATCTAATGGGCTGGCGGTGAAACTGTTTTTT
CDR3aa: CASSQESNGLAVKLFF

v_gene: TRBV20-1
abundance: once
j_gene: TRBJ1-4
d_gene: .
CDR3nt: TGCAGTGCTAGTATCCGGGAAAAACTGTTTTTT
CDR3aa: CSASIREKLFF

v_gene: TRBV28
abundance: .
j_gene: TRBJ1-1
d_gene: .
CDR3nt: TGTGCCAGCAGCCTTCGGGGGGGACGTCTCCCTGAAGCTTTCTTT
CDR3aa: CASSLRGGRLPEAFF

v_gene: TRBV7-9
abundance: .
j_gene: TRBJ2-1
d_gene: TRBD2
CDR3nt: TGTGCCAGCAGCCGACTAGCGAACTACAATGAGCAGTTCTTC
CDR3aa: CASSRLANYNEQFF

v_gene: TRBV4-2
abundance: .
j_gene: TRBJ1-5
d_gene: .
CDR3nt: TGTGCCAGCAGCCAAGGGGACATAACGAGGCAGCCCCAGCATTTT
CDR3aa: CASSQGDITRQPQHF

v_gene: TRBV7-9
abundance: .
j_gene: TRBJ1-2
d_gene: .
CDR3nt: TGTGCCAGCAGCTTCGACGGAAACTATGGCTACACCTTC
CDR3aa: CASSFDGNYGYTF

v_gene: TRBV7-2
abundance: once
j_gene: TRBJ2-6
d_gene: .
CDR3nt: TGTGCCAGCAGGCTATCTGGGGCCAACGTCCTGACTTTC
CDR3aa: CASRLSGANVLTF

v_gene: TRBV4-1
abundance: .
j_gene: TRBJ2-3
d_gene: TRBD2
CDR3nt: TGCGCCAGCAGCCTCTGGGGAGCGGGAGTAGGCACAGATACGCAGTATTTT
CDR3aa: CASSLWGAGVGTDTQYF

v_gene: TRBV23-1
abundance: .
j_gene: TRBJ2-5
d_gene: TRBD1
CDR3nt: TGCGCCAGCAGCCATAACGGACAGGTTGGTCATGAGACCCAGTACTTC
CDR3aa: CASSHNGQVGHETQYF